The 15 T cell receptor beta chains listed next were all sequenced from one sample in a study of PD-L1 blockade in urothelial cancer. Clones were sequenced by immunoSEQ multiplex PCR, and TCRdb holds only the in-frame ones, with some missing. Here the sample spans some 84,000 clones, about 85% being singletons. The starting material was PBMCs, obtained around atezolizumab (anti-PD-L1) treatment. The source of these receptors is a woman between 65 and 79 years old with urothelial cancer.

The chain employs TRBV6-1 and TRBJ2-7, with D perhaps matching TRBD1 (6 bases). This CDR3 has 14 residues. Germline assignment: CDR1 MNHNS and CDR2 SASEGT. Trimming took 6 bases from V and 3 from J, leaving 15 bases between them. The CDR3 DNA is TGTGCCAGCAGAGCTTACAGGGACGACTACGAGCAGTACTTC. Encoded protein: CASRAYRDDYEQYF.

The chain combines TRBV28 with TRBJ1-5; D gene unclear. Trimming stripped 6 bases from V and 0 bases from J, with 15 bases between. The germline V gene encodes CDR1 MDHEN and CDR2 SYDVKM. The CDR3 extends over 16 amino acids. Here the CDR3 reads CASSQREAYSNQPQHF. The CDR3 DNA reads TGTGCCAGCAGCCAACGGGAAGCTTATAGCAATCAGCCCCAGCATTTT.

This clone occurred once. The chain couples TRBV27 to TRBJ1-2; 7 bases map to TRBD1. Germline lookup yields CDR1 MNHEY and CDR2 SMNVEV (reference sequence). CDR3 length: 16 residues. J was trimmed by 4 bases and V by 0 bases; bases with no gene match: 8. The DNA for the CDR3 is TGTGCCAGCAGTTTATCCGCGACAGGGTACTCCTATGGCTACACCTTC. Its translation: CASSLSATGYSYGYTF.

This chain connects TRBV7-2 to TRBJ2-7; 7 bases fit TRBD2. The CDR3 totals 17 residues. Germline CDR1 reads SGHTA; CDR2 reads FQGNSA. With V trimmed by 5 bases and J by 9 bases, 22 bases remained unmatched. CDR3 DNA: TGTGCCAGCAGCCCACCCCCCGGGACTATTCCCAGGGACGGGCAGTACTTC. As protein: CASSPPPGTIPRDGQYF.

V usage is TRBV5-4 and J usage is TRBJ1-1; D remains unclear. This CDR3 contains 12 residues. V was clipped by 5 bases and J by 1 base, with 6 bases between them. Germline V gives CDR1 SGHNT, CDR2 YYREEE (reference sequence). The CDR3 DNA reads TGTGCCAGCAGATCAGGGAACACTGAAGCTTTCTTT. Translated, it gives CASRSGNTEAFF.

This chain links TRBV2 with TRBJ1-1; tentatively, D is TRBD1 (5 bases). With 1 base removed from V and 2 bases from J, the gap between germline ends came to 14 bases. Germline values: CDR1 SNHLY, CDR2 FYNNEI. The CDR3 has 16 amino acids. CDR3 sequence reads: CASSEGPGQKNTEAFF. The CDR3 bases are TGTGCCAGCAGTGAAGGCCCTGGACAAAAAAACACTGAAGCTTTCTTT.

This chain connects TRBV19 to TRBJ1-3, with a possible D match to TRBD1 (5 bases). The CDR3 is 18 amino acids. Trimming stripped 3 bases from V and 4 bases from J, with 22 bases between. Germline-derived CDR1 and CDR2 are LNHDA and SQIVND (reference sequence). The CDR3 loop is CASSIAQSTGYPGNTIYF. DNA of the CDR3: TGTGCCAGTAGTATCGCCCAATCCACAGGCTATCCCGGAAACACCATATATTTT.

This chain links TRBV6-6 with TRBJ1-5; no clear D. Trimming left V 5 bases short and J 0 bases short, with 8 bases between. The germline CDR1 and CDR2 sequences are MNHNY and SVGAGI (reference sequence). CDR3 length: 14 residues. This CDR3 is CASSPHYSNQPQHF. The CDR3 nucleotides read TGTGCCAGCAGTCCACATTATAGCAATCAGCCCCAGCATTTT.

The V gene is TRBV27, the J gene TRBJ1-1, with TRBD1 as a possible D gene (6 bases). The CDR3 runs to 14 residues. V was pared by 5 bases and J by 4 bases, with 14 bases between. Per the germline V gene, CDR1 is MNHEY and CDR2 is SMNVEV (reference sequence). The CDR3 DNA reads TGTGCCAGCAGTCCGGGCGGGGGGCGCACTGAAGCTTTCTTT. Its protein product is CASSPGGGRTEAFF.

Worth noting for this clone: Germline and junction disagree at one end, which may indicate a read error. The chain recombines TRBV7-2 with TRBJ2-1; D remains unclear. The CDR3 has 11 residues. Germline-derived CDR1 and CDR2 are SGHTA and FQGNSA. The CDR3 is CASSLEWAQVF. The CDR3, as DNA: TGTGCCAGCAGCTTAGAATGGGCGCAGGTCTTC.

The CDR3 nucleotides are TGTGCCTGGAGTGTACGAGGAGACACTGAAGCTTTCTTT. This encodes CAWSVRGDTEAFF. The rearrangement links TRBV30 to TRBJ1-1; D remains ambiguous. V dropped 0 bases and J dropped 3 bases, with 8 bases sitting between them. The CDR3 is 13 residues long. CDR1 GTSNPN and CDR2 SVGIG come from the germline V gene (reference sequence).

This chain connects TRBV7-3 to TRBJ2-5, with TRBD2 matching over 15 bases. CDR1 and CDR2 from the germline V gene are SGHTA and FQGTGA. The CDR3 extends over 15 amino acids. The trim removed 6 bases at V and 4 bases at J, leaving 3 bases unmatched. CDR3 residues: CASSRTSGRGETQYF. The CDR3 nucleotides are TGTGCCAGCAGTCGGACTAGCGGGAGGGGAGAGACCCAGTACTTC. The complete variable domain, with remaining parts taken from reference TRBV7-3 and TRBJ2-5, reads GAGVSQTPSNKVTEKGKYVELRCDPISGHTALYWYRQSLGQGPEFLIYFQGTGAADDSGLPNDRFFAVRPEGSVSTLKIQRTERGDSAVYLCASSRTSGRGETQYFGPGTRLLVL.

V gene TRBV30 combines with J gene TRBJ1-4; D gene uncertain. V lost 0 bases and J lost 7, with 27 bases in between. The length of the CDR3 is 19 residues. Looked up from germline, CDR1 is GTSNPN and CDR2 is SVGIG (reference sequence). CDR3: CAWSVLHSGRLGRGEKLFF. Here the CDR3 DNA reads TGTGCCTGGAGTGTACTTCACAGTGGCCGACTTGGCCGGGGTGAAAAACTGTTTTTT. Drawing the rest from reference TRBV30 and TRBJ1-4, the complete variable domain is SQTIHQWPATLVQPVGSPLSLECTVEGTSNPNLYWYRQAAGRGLQLLFYSVGIGQISSEVPQNLSASRPQDRQFILSSKKLLLSDSGFYLCAWSVLHSGRLGRGEKLFFGSGTQLSVL.

In its sample, this clone was seen once. This sequence joins TRBV11-2 and TRBJ2-2; no firm D call. The CDR3 covers 15 residues. From germline, CDR1 is SGHAT and CDR2 FQNNGV. V gave up 0 bases and J gave up 4 bases, with 9 bases separating them. The CDR3 sequence is CASSLDSYLTGELFF. The CDR3 DNA reads as TGTGCCAGCAGCTTAGATAGCTATCTCACCGGGGAGCTGTTTTTT.

The chain recombines TRBV5-5 with TRBJ1-5; D is possibly TRBD1 (6 bases). Germline assignment: CDR1 SGHKS and CDR2 YYEKEE (reference sequence). The CDR3 spans 14 residues. V was shortened by 4 bases and J by 4 bases, with 12 bases between the two germline ends. The DNA for the CDR3 is TGTGCCAGCAGCCCATCCGGGACAAATCAGCCCCAGCATTTT. Translating gives CASSPSGTNQPQHF.